This record looks at one TCR beta chain sequence and its context. Its antigen is undetermined. The data were obtained in a study of T-cell memory formation after mild COVID-19. Study overall: The TCR clusters were mostly specific to one donor. Study-wide results and caveats: Clones from the second wave (peaking day 37) had unconfirmed SARS-CoV-2 specificity. Pre-infection memory held some responding clones, suggesting pre-existing cross-reactive T cells responded.

V was trimmed by 0 bases and J by 3 bases, leaving 10 bases between them. This CDR3 comprises 15 residues. Germline V gives CDR1 MGHRA, CDR2 YSYEKL. Using constant-segment primers, 5'RACE produced TCR alpha and TCR beta cDNA libraries carrying sample barcodes and UMIs. One entry per CDR3 protein results from TCRdb running MiXCR on the 5' RACE reads. Here the sample spans around 100,000 distinct CDR3 sequences, 22% being singletons. The chain joins TRBV4-1 to TRBJ2-3; possible D gene TRBD2, 6 bases. The TCR comes from a man aged 18-30 years who had mild COVID-19 (a few samples of this study predate the infection). Cell type and time point are not known. The specimen was PBMCs or a T cell subset sorted from them (not recorded which). The CDR3 spells CASSQDWRGTDTQYF. In DNA, the CDR3 is TGCGCCAGCAGCCAAGATTGGAGGGGAACAGATACGCAGTATTTT.